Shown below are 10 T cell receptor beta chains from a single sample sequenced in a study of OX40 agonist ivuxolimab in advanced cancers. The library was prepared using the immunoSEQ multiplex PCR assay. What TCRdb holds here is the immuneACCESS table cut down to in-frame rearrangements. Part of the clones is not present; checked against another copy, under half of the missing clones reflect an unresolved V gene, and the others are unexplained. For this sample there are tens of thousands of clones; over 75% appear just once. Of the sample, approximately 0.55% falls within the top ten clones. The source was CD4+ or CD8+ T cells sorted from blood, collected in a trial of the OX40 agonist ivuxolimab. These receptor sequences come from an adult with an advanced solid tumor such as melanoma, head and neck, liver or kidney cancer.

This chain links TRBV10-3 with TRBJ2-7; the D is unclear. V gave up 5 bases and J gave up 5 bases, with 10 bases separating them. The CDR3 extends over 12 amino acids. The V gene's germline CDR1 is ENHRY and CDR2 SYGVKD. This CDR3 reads CAISLTRNEQYF. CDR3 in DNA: TGTGCCATCAGTCTGACCCGAAACGAGCAGTACTTC.

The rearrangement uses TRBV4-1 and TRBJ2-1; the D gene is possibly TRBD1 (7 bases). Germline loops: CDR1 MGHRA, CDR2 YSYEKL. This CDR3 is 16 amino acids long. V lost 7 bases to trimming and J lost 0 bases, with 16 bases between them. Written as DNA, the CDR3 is TGCGCCAGCACCGACAGGGTAGCGGTCTCCTACAATGAGCAGTTCTTC. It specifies CASTDRVAVSYNEQFF.

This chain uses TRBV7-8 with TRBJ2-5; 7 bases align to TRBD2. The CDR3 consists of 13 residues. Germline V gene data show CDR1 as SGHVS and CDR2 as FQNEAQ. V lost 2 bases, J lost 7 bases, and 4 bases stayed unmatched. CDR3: CASSLTSVGTQYF. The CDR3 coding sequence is TGTGCCAGCAGCTTAACTAGCGTAGGGACCCAGTACTTC.

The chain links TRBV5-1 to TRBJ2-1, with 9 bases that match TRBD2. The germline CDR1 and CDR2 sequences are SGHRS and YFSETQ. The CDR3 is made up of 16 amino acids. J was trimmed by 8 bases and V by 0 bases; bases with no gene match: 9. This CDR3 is CASSLVVAGGPHEQFF. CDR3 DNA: TGCGCCAGCAGCTTGGTGGTTGCGGGAGGGCCGCATGAGCAGTTCTTC.

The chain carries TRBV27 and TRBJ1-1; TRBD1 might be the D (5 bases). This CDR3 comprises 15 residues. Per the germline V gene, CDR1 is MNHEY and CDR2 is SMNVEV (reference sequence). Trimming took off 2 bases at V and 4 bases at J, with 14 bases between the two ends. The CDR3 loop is CASSLIPQGSTEAFF. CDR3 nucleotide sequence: TGTGCCAGCAGTTTAATCCCTCAGGGTAGCACTGAAGCTTTCTTT.

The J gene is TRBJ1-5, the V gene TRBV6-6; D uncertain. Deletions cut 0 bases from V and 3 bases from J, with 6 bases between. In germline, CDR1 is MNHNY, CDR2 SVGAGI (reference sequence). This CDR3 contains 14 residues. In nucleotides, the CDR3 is TGTGCCAGCAGTTACTCGTCGACCAATCAGCCCCAGCATTTT. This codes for CASSYSSTNQPQHF.

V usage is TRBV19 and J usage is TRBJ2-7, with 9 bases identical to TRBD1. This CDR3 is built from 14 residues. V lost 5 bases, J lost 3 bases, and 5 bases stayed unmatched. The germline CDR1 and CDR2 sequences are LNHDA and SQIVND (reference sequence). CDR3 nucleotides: TGTGCCAGTAGTTCGGGACAGGGTAACTACGAGCAGTACTTC. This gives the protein CASSSGQGNYEQYF.

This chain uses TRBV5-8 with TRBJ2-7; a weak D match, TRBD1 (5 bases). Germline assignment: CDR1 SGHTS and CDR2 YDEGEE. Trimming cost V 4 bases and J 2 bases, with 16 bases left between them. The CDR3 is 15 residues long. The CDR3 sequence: CASSPGQIEAYEQYF. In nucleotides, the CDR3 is TGTGCCAGCAGCCCCGGACAAATCGAGGCCTACGAGCAGTACTTC.

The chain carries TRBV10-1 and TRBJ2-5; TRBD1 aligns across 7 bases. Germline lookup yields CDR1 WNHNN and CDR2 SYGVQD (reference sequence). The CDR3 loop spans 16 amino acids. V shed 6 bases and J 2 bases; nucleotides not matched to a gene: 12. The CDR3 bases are TGCGCCAGCAGATACGAGACAGGGTTAGGGCAAGAGACCCAGTACTTC. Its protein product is CASRYETGLGQETQYF.

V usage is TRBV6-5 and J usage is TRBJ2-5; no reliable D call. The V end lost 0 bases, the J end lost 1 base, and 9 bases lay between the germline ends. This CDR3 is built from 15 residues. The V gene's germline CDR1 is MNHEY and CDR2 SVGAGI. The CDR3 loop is CASSYSRLRQETQYF. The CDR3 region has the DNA TGTGCCAGCAGTTACTCGAGGCTTCGCCAAGAGACCCAGTACTTC.